A single sample gave rise to the 17 T cell receptor beta chains below, sequenced in a study of blood T cell repertoires in COVID-19 (dated by TCRdb to the early 2020s). The method was the immunoSEQ multiplex PCR assay. TCRdb obtained this table from immuneACCESS and retained in-frame rearrangements with V and J assigned. These tables miss some clones; where compared with another copy, unresolved V genes account for less than half of the shortfall, and the remainder is unexplained. The sample data list about 140,000 clones, and over 80% of these were observed just once. The ten largest clones capture roughly two fifths of the sample. The sequenced material came from peripheral blood. The receptors shown here come from a man aged 45-65 years who had recovered from COVID-19.

The chain is built from TRBV15 and TRBJ1-6; unclear D gene. The germline V gene encodes CDR1 LNHNV and CDR2 YYDKDF (reference sequence). The CDR3 contains 13 residues. V lost 0 bases, J lost 10 bases, and 7 bases lay in between. As DNA, the CDR3 is TGTGCCACCAGCAGAGATAAAACATCACCCCTCCACTTT. Its protein is CATSRDKTSPLHF.

The rearrangement joins TRBV11-3 to TRBJ2-1, with a tentative D call TRBD1 (7 bases). The V end was cut by 1 base, the J end by 9 bases, with 16 bases between. CDR3 size: 15 residues. Germline assignment: CDR1 SGHNT and CDR2 YENEEA. CDR3 region: CASSLATGRFVEQFF. The DNA for the CDR3 is TGTGCCAGCAGCTTAGCGACAGGGAGGTTTGTTGAGCAGTTCTTC.

The chain recombines TRBV3-1 (or the pseudogene TRBV3-2) with TRBJ2-3, with TRBD2 identical over 11 bases. CDR1 and CDR2 (germline): LGHDT, YNNKEL (reference sequence). V dropped 0 bases and J dropped 3; count of bases not matched to a gene: 5. The CDR3 covers 17 residues. The CDR3 DNA is TGTGCCAGCAGCCAAGATTTAGCGGGGGGGCAGACAGATACGCAGTATTTT. Its protein is CASSQDLAGGQTDTQYF.

The chain is built from TRBV11-3 and TRBJ1-1; D perhaps matches TRBD1 (6 bases). CDR1 and CDR2 (germline): SGHNT, YENEEA. The CDR3 is 15 amino acids. V gave up 0 bases and J gave up 1 base, with 9 bases separating them. The CDR3: CASSLDGGANTEAFF. CDR3 in DNA: TGTGCCAGCAGCTTAGATGGGGGCGCGAACACTGAAGCTTTCTTT.

The rearrangement uses TRBV20-1 and TRBJ2-4; tentatively, D is TRBD2 (5 bases). V was pared by 8 bases and J by 7 bases, with 12 bases between. Germline assignment: CDR1 DFQATT and CDR2 SNEGSKA (reference sequence). This CDR3 has 11 amino acids. The CDR3 coding sequence is TGCAGTATCCCCTCGGGGAACATTCAGTACTTC. Protein: CSIPSGNIQYF.

The CDR3 loop reads CASRGGTAGGTSSYNSPLHF. In DNA form, the CDR3 reads TGTGCCAGTAGAGGTGGGACAGCCGGGGGAACGAGCTCCTATAATTCACCCCTCCACTTT. The J gene is TRBJ1-6, the V gene TRBV19; the match to TRBD1 covers 7 bases. With V trimmed by 6 bases and J by 0 bases, 17 bases remained unmatched. The CDR3 extends over 20 amino acids. Germline V gene lookup returns CDR1 LNHDA and CDR2 SQIVND (reference sequence).

The V and J genes are TRBV24-1 and TRBJ2-3, with 12 positions matching TRBD2. The CDR3 covers 20 residues. V was pared by 4 bases and J by 0 bases, with 13 bases of the junction left unmatched. Germline V gene lookup returns CDR1 KGHDR and CDR2 SFDVKD. This CDR3 is CATSDQPSGGGIYSTDTQYF. CDR3 in DNA: TGTGCCACCAGTGACCAACCTAGCGGGGGGGGTATATACAGCACAGATACGCAGTATTTT.

The sample holds one count of this clone. This chain joins TRBV5-4 and TRBJ2-7; 7 positions agree with TRBD1. The CDR3 is 14 amino acids. In germline, CDR1 is SGHNT, CDR2 YYREEE (reference sequence). Germline trimming cut 4 bases from V and 2 bases from J; bases unmatched to any gene: 6. CDR3 DNA sequence: TGTGCCAGCAGCATGACAGGGACCACCTACGAGCAGTACTTC. Its translation is CASSMTGTTYEQYF.

This clone has just a few counts. The gene calls are TRBV6-1 and TRBJ2-1; D is undetermined. V was cut by 1 base and J by 9 bases, with 13 bases left in between. From germline, CDR1 is MNHNS and CDR2 SASEGT. The CDR3 is 14 residues long. The CDR3 reads CASSEVLASGEQFF. The CDR3 nucleotides are TGTGCCAGCAGTGAAGTATTGGCTTCGGGTGAGCAGTTCTTC.

V usage is TRBV7-2 and J usage is TRBJ2-1; 14 bases align to TRBD2. The CDR3 has 18 amino acids. V lost 3 bases, J lost 6 bases, and 10 bases stayed unmatched. Germline CDR1 and CDR2: SGHTA and FQGNSA. Here the CDR3 DNA reads TGTGCCAGCAGCTTTACACCACCGACTAGCGGGGGGGCCAATGAGCAGTTCTTC. Protein: CASSFTPPTSGGANEQFF.

The chain employs TRBV11-1 and TRBJ1-2; 8 bases fit TRBD1. With V trimmed by 3 bases and J by 5 bases, 2 bases remained unmatched. Germline V CDR1 and CDR2: SGHAT, FQDESV (reference sequence). The CDR3 runs 13 residues. CDR3 nucleotide sequence: TGTGCCAGCAGCTTTACAGGGGGGTATGGCTACACCTTC. Its protein is CASSFTGGYGYTF.

V usage is TRBV30 and J usage is TRBJ2-1; tentatively, D is TRBD2 (5 bases). The CDR3 totals 14 residues. The germline V gene encodes CDR1 GTSNPN and CDR2 SVGIG (reference sequence). Trimming took off 2 bases at V and 0 bases at J, with 8 bases between the two ends. The CDR3: CAWSKGSSYNEQFF. DNA for the CDR3: TGTGCCTGGAGTAAAGGGAGCTCCTACAATGAGCAGTTCTTC.

The chain uses TRBV6-1 and TRBJ2-4; no clear D gene. Germline CDR1 reads MNHNS; CDR2 reads SASEGT. V was clipped by 1 base and J by 3 bases, with 13 bases between them. The CDR3 loop spans 16 amino acids. DNA of the CDR3: TGTGCCAGCAGTGAAGTGTTCCTGCCTAACAAAAACATTCAGTACTTC. Translating it yields CASSEVFLPNKNIQYF.

This chain uses TRBV2 with TRBJ1-1; TRBD1 might be the D (5 bases). CDR1 and CDR2 (germline): SNHLY, FYNNEI. The V gene lost 1 base and the J gene lost 0 bases, with 9 bases spanning the gap. CDR3 length: 15 amino acids. CDR3 loop: CASSEEGLLNTEAFF. The CDR3 nucleotides are TGTGCCAGCAGTGAAGAGGGACTGCTGAACACTGAAGCTTTCTTT.

The genes are TRBV14 and TRBJ2-7; a weak D match, TRBD2 (6 bases). Germline loops: CDR1 SGHDN, CDR2 FVKESK. The CDR3 covers 15 residues. The ends were cut back, 3 bases at V and 0 bases at J, with 12 bases in the middle. CDR3 region: CASSQERANSYEQYF. For the CDR3, the DNA is TGTGCCAGCAGCCAGGAGCGGGCCAACTCCTACGAGCAGTACTTC. Full variable domain (rest looked up from reference TRBV14 and TRBJ2-7): EAGVTQFPSHSVIEKGQTVTLRCDPISGHDNLYWYRRVMGKEIKFLLHFVKESKQDESGMPNNRFLAERTGGTYSTLKVQPAELEDSGVYFCASSQERANSYEQYFGPGTRLTVT.

The chain links TRBV7-2 to TRBJ2-1; 9 bases agree with TRBD2. This CDR3 comprises 15 residues. V lost 5 bases to trimming and J lost 2 bases; unmatched junction nucleotides: 4. CDR1 SGHTA and CDR2 FQGNSA come from the germline V gene. The CDR3 region is CASSTERGAYNEQFF. Here the CDR3 DNA reads TGTGCCAGCAGCACCGAGCGGGGGGCCTACAATGAGCAGTTCTTC.

This clone was seen at least ten times. V is TRBV6-2 or TRBV6-3 and J is TRBJ1-2, with 8 nucleotides matching TRBD1. The V and J ends lost 1 base and 2 bases, in that order; junction bases with no gene match: 0. Looked up from germline, CDR1 is MNHEY and CDR2 is SVGEGT. The CDR3 spans 14 residues. CDR3 nucleotides: TGTGCCAGCAGTTACTGGGACAGGAACTATGGCTACACCTTC. This translates into CASSYWDRNYGYTF.